These T cell receptor beta chains were read from a single sample in a study of PD-1 blockade in classical Hodgkin lymphoma. Clones were sequenced by immunoSEQ multiplex PCR, and TCRdb holds only the in-frame ones, with some missing. The sample records roughly 49,000 clones, 90% being singletons. The sequenced sample was peripheral blood mononuclear cells (PBMCs), obtained before the fourth cycle of nivolumab. Receptors originate from a human donor with classical Hodgkin lymphoma. The conserved cysteine and the conserved F or W are not part of the CDR3 here. The D gene is left open where the match is weak. Expanded clones are given a class, and other clones once, few, many or no size at all.

clone_size d_call j_call v_call cdr3_aa
NA TRBD2 TRBJ2-2 TRBV9 ASSSSGSMGELF
NA NA TRBJ2-2 TRBV27 ASSLRGTGELF
few NA TRBJ1-4 TRBV5-6 ASSDAGFGEKLF
NA NA TRBJ1-1 TRBV10-3 AISESGEVNTEAF
NA TRBD1 TRBJ2-7 TRBV29-1 SVGQGGAAYEQY
NA TRBD2 TRBJ2-1 TRBV7-6 ASSLARTSGRNEQF
NA NA TRBJ2-7 TRBV6-5 ASSYSEGAFSYEQY
NA TRBD1 TRBJ2-7 TRBV5-8 ASSGEGTAFYEQY
NA NA TRBJ1-2 TRBV19 ASSWGRVNYGYT
NA NA TRBJ1-4 TRBV19 ASSIRGVYRAREKLF
NA NA TRBJ1-1 TRBV6-5 ASNPDSYTEAF
NA TRBD1 TRBJ2-7 TRBV15 ATSRSGGISYEQY
NA TRBD2 TRBJ2-2 TRBV5-1 ASSPKTSGSSGELF
NA NA TRBJ2-2 TRBV11-3 ASAGQGTANTGELF
NA NA TRBJ2-5 TRBV5-1 ASSLTSFQETQY
NA NA TRBJ2-1 TRBV5-1 ASTLAPQRGSNNEQF
NA NA TRBJ2-7 TRBV11-2 ASSLAGGEQY
NA TRBD1 TRBJ1-3 TRBV5-1 ASSSRTGLSGNTIY
NA NA TRBJ1-2 TRBV29-1 SVVRDSNYGYT
NA TRBD2 TRBJ2-1 TRBV15 ATSREKAGGPGNEQF
NA NA TRBJ1-2 TRBV6-4 ASSDQGGSGYT
few NA TRBJ1-5 TRBV7-9 ASSLAPGPQH
once TRBD1 TRBJ2-7 TRBV9 ASSGQGSYRQQY
once TRBD2 TRBJ2-7 TRBV6-5 ASSYGGRVYEQY
NA NA TRBJ2-7 TRBV19 ASSQGIRTDLSYEQY
NA NA TRBJ2-2 TRBV5-4 ASSLLGVAGELF
NA NA TRBJ1-4 TRBV30 AWSGFGGSYEKLF
NA NA TRBJ2-2 TRBV9 ASSVVRSGELF
NA NA TRBJ1-1 TRBV10-3 AISVRGKAVEAF
NA TRBD2 TRBJ2-3 TRBV9 ASSVASGSMTDTQY
NA NA TRBJ2-3 TRBV11-3 ASSLDQKGPWSTDTQY
NA NA TRBJ1-2 TRBV11-3 ASSFGPTLNGYT
NA NA TRBJ2-1 TRBV5-8 ATSLPGPSYNEQF
NA TRBD1 TRBJ1-2 TRBV6-5 ASSQTGIFGYT
NA TRBD2 TRBJ2-3 TRBV27 ASSFSAGASDTQY
once NA TRBJ2-3 TRBV19 ASSTQSGGTDTQY
NA TRBD2 TRBJ2-3 TRBV18 ASSPQRDSDTQY
once TRBD2 TRBJ2-7 TRBV4-2 ASSLGTSGRAVYEQY
NA NA TRBJ1-1 TRBV7-2 ASRPRGGIALNTEAF
once NA TRBJ2-7 TRBV9 ASSVGRSAYEQY
NA NA TRBJ2-2 TRBV7-3 ASSFHAQQGAGELF
NA NA TRBJ1-2 TRBV6-5 ASSYSRAGGYT